This T cell receptor beta chain was sequenced in a study of blood T cell repertoires in COVID-19. Study-wide background: PBMCs, B-cell-depleted T cells, or T cells provided the cDNA or gDNA that made up the material.

The CDR3 contains 15 residues. V was cut by 2 bases and J by 5 bases, with 15 bases left in between. Germline V gene lookup returns CDR1 SEHNR and CDR2 FQNEAQ (reference sequence). Repertoires were generated with immunoSEQ multiplex PCR, while TCRdb's copy carries only in-frame clones and drops some. The data contain approximately 240,000 clones, 86% of them singletons. This chain joins TRBV7-9 and TRBJ1-1; no clear D gene. Specimen: peripheral blood. This sequence originates from a woman in her thirties who had recovered from COVID-19. As DNA, the CDR3 is TGTGCCAGCAGCTTAAACACAGTAAGTCGGACTGAAGCTTTCTTT. It codes for CASSLNTVSRTEAFF.